This T cell receptor (beta chain) appears in the sequencing data of a study of T cells after posttransplantation cyclophosphamide. This clone was observed at least ten times. The germline gives CDR1 SNHLY, CDR2 FYNNEI. V dropped 2 bases and J dropped 5 bases, with 13 bases sitting between them. The CDR3 has 14 residues. On the day of bone marrow donation, the related graft donor provided peripheral blood. The protocol was immunoSEQ multiplex PCR, while the TCRdb copy is restricted to in-frame clones and leaves out a portion. The sample holds about 39,000 clones, and no clone turns up only once. Sequenced input: PBMCs. This receptor was identified in a woman between 45 and 60 years old in good health and a related stem cell transplant donor. The genes are TRBV2 and TRBJ2-7; D gene ambiguous. The CDR3 spells CASSEFASMNEQYF. CDR3 sequence (DNA): TGTGCCAGCAGTGAATTTGCCAGTATGAACGAGCAGTACTTC.